This TCR beta chain originates from a study of blood T cell repertoires in COVID-19. How the authors handled the data: For nucleated cells, counts were estimated from reference gene primer amplification. Generated by immunoSEQ multiplex PCR, the TCRdb table keeps only in-frame clones and is missing some. Clone size and the V and J calls come from that table; the DNA yielded D and trimming. The sample shows 180,000 or so clones, more than 65% of them seen only once. The CDR3 is 15 amino acids. Germline V gene sequence: CDR1 MNHEY, CDR2 SMNVEV (reference sequence). Trimming took 4 bases from V and 5 from J; bases not matched to a gene: 9.

The chain recombines TRBV27 with TRBJ2-5; the match to TRBD2 covers 8 bases. The sample consisted of peripheral blood. This clonotype was sampled from a human donor with acute or convalescent COVID-19. The donor label of this sample is uncertain. Here the CDR3 reads CASSSLREGRETQYF. The DNA for the CDR3 is TGTGCCAGCAGTTCCCTTCGGGAGGGCCGGGAGACCCAGTACTTC.